The entry that follows covers one TCR beta chain sequence. Its target is not known. Assay used: immunoSEQ multiplex PCR; TCRdb lists only in-frame clones, some missing. The table records 95,000 to 150,000 clones, around 85% of them present only once. This specimen comes from a study of T cell responses to AZD1222 COVID-19 vaccine. Study-wide results and limits: At baseline, seropositivity was found in only a handful of AZD1222 recipients. Clonal diversity may have been underestimated, and the donors were mostly white British, with more females than males.

The CDR3 has 14 residues. The J segment lost 4 bases and the V segment lost 3 bases, leaving 5 bases of the junction unmatched. Germline assignment: CDR1 SQVTM and CDR2 ANQGSEA. This chain connects TRBV29-1 to TRBJ1-1; 10 bases are a match to TRBD1. This specimen consisted of peripheral blood, obtained 28 days after the second AZD1222 dose. This sequence was found in an adult who received the AZD1222 COVID-19 vaccine. Written as DNA, the CDR3 is TGCAGCGTTGAGCCCAGGACAGGGGGCACTGAAGCTTTCTTT. It is translated as CSVEPRTGGTEAFF. Complete variable domain (other parts from reference TRBV29-1 and TRBJ1-1): SAVISQKPSRDICQRGTSLTIQCQVDSQVTMMFWYRQQPGQSLTLIATANQGSEATYESGFVIDKFPISRPNLTFSTLTVSNMSPEDSSIYLCSVEPRTGGTEAFFGQGTRLTVV.